The clone carrying this T cell receptor beta chain was counted at least ten times. No antigen is known for it. This record comes from a study of regulatory T cells in long-lasting Graves disease. General observations from the study: Gene preferences differed: TRBV28, TRBJ1-2, TRBJ2-5 in persistent cases.

Arm-PCR of CDR3 regions and iRepertoire HTBI primers were used to build TCR beta libraries. A single record per CDR3 protein comes from TCRdb applying MiXCR to the multiplex PCR reads. The sample comprises some 490,000 distinct CDR3 sequences, around 13% of which are singletons, and about 8.9% rests with the top ten. Time point described: newly diagnosed GD, antithyroid drugs for less than 3 months. Following extraction of RNA from PBMCs, that RNA was used to make the TCR library. The germline V gene has CDR1 MNHEY and CDR2 SMNVEV (reference sequence). The CDR3 runs 18 residues. V shed 7 bases and J 0 bases; nucleotides not matched to a gene: 15. The sample also formed part of further work on T cells in Graves' hyperthyroidism and ophthalmopathy. That source reports: Recently diagnosed hyperthyroidism of less than 2 months' duration affected patients aged 18 to 65. It was uncontrolled infection, other autoimmune disease, pregnancy or lactation that excluded patients. Most clonotypes expanded in thyroid above 0.001 were likewise present in blood.

This specimen was peripheral blood mononuclear cells (PBMCs), taken at new diagnosis, from a patient treated with antithyroid drugs. The receptor comes from a woman between 25 and 40 years old with Graves disease. The chain links TRBV27 to TRBJ2-3; 8 nucleotides align to TRBD2. The CDR3 bases are TGTGCCAGCATCAGCCGAGGTGGGATAGCGGGAAGCACAGATACGCAGTATTTT. Its protein product is CASISRGGIAGSTDTQYF.